The 32 T cell receptor beta chains presented below share a single source sample, sequenced in a study of T cell responses to AZD1222 COVID-19 vaccine. Assay: immunoSEQ multiplex PCR; the TCRdb copy retains only in-frame clones and omits some. The profile shows 100,000 or so clones, 85% to 90% of them singletons. Sequenced here: peripheral blood, sampled on day 0 of AZD1222 vaccination. The receptors were gathered from an adult in good health.

V is TRBV4-3 and J is TRBJ1-6; 12 positions agree with TRBD1. The germline gives CDR1 LGHNA, CDR2 YSLEER. After removal of 3 bases from V and 7 bases from J, the junction contained 4 bases not matched to a gene. This CDR3 has 16 residues. The CDR3 loop reads CASSQGQGAVNSPLHF. The CDR3 bases are TGCGCCAGCAGCCAGGGACAGGGGGCGGTGAATTCACCCCTCCACTTT.

The chain has TRBV9 and TRBJ2-7; tentative D call: TRBD1 (6 bases). Trimming took 1 base from V and 6 from J, leaving 11 bases between them. The CDR3 contains 13 residues. Germline V gives CDR1 SGDLS, CDR2 YYNGEE. The CDR3 sequence: CASSVTTGGEQYF. The CDR3 DNA sequence: TGTGCCAGCAGCGTAACGACAGGAGGCGAGCAGTACTTC. Full variable domain (rest looked up from reference TRBV9 and TRBJ2-7): DSGVTQTPKHLITATGQRVTLRCSPRSGDLSVYWYQQSLDQGLQFLIQYYNGEERAKGNILERFSAQQFPDLHSELNLSSLELGDSALYFCASSVTTGGEQYFGPGTRLTVT.

This clone showed up just once. The V gene is TRBV5-1, the J gene TRBJ2-7; 9 nucleotides align to TRBD1. The ends lost 6 bases at V and 3 bases at J; junction bases unmatched: 7. This CDR3 comprises 14 residues. CDR1 and CDR2 from the germline V gene are SGHRS and YFSETQ. The CDR3 region has the DNA TGCGCCAGCAATCACCTGGGACAGGGCTACGAGCAGTACTTC. Translation gives CASNHLGQGYEQYF. The full variable domain, in which reference TRBV5-1 and TRBJ2-7 provide the parts outside the CDR3, is KAGVTQTPRYLIKTRGQQVTLSCSPISGHRSVSWYQQTPGQGLQFLFEYFSETQRNKGNFPGRFSGRQFSNSRSEMNVSTLELGDSALYLCASNHLGQGYEQYFGPGTRLTVT.

This sequence joins TRBV5-8 and TRBJ1-6; D not resolved. The V end was cut by 1 base, the J end by 12 bases, with 20 bases between. The CDR3 extends over 16 amino acids. In germline, CDR1 is SGHTS, CDR2 YDEGEE. CDR3 sequence reads: CASSLSFGIRPQPLHF. As DNA, the CDR3 is TGTGCCAGCAGCTTGTCGTTTGGGATCCGCCCCCAACCCCTCCACTTT.

The sample holds a few counts of this clone. The V gene is TRBV30, the J gene TRBJ1-5; no firm D call. Germline CDR1 is GTSNPN and CDR2 is SVGIG (reference sequence). The length of the CDR3 is 14 residues. V lost 1 base and J lost 5, with 12 bases in between. The CDR3 reads CAWSGVNTDQPQHF. CDR3 sequence (DNA): TGTGCCTGGAGTGGGGTAAACACAGATCAGCCCCAGCATTTT. The complete variable domain, with remaining parts taken from reference TRBV30 and TRBJ1-5, reads SQTIHQWPATLVQPVGSPLSLECTVEGTSNPNLYWYRQAAGRGLQLLFYSVGIGQISSEVPQNLSASRPQDRQFILSSKKLLLSDSGFYLCAWSGVNTDQPQHFGDGTRLSIL.

This clone was detected once. This chain links TRBV27 with TRBJ1-1; a possible D gene is TRBD1 (5 bases). The CDR3 is 14 amino acids. With 7 bases removed from V and 6 bases from J, the gap between germline ends came to 18 bases. CDR1 is MNHEY, CDR2 SMNVEV, per germline (reference sequence). CDR3 DNA: TGTGCCAGCAACGGGACGCCGGATAGTCCTGAAGCTTTCTTT. This translates into CASNGTPDSPEAFF.

This chain links TRBV6-1 with TRBJ2-4; 8 nucleotides agree with TRBD1. The CDR3 covers 21 residues. The germline CDR1 and CDR2 sequences are MNHNS and SASEGT. J lost 1 base, V lost 2 bases, and 19 bases had no gene match. The CDR3 DNA reads TGTGCCAGCAGTGAAAGCCTCTCCGGGACAGGACGTCCCTCGGCCAAAAACATTCAGTACTTC. Translating it yields CASSESLSGTGRPSAKNIQYF.

This chain uses TRBV12-3 or TRBV12-4 with TRBJ2-3, with unresolved D. V was shortened by 5 bases and J by 3 bases, with 9 bases between the two germline ends. This CDR3 comprises 13 residues. CDR3 loop: CASSLDQTDTQYF. The CDR3 DNA is TGTGCCAGCAGTCTGGACCAAACAGATACGCAGTATTTT.

This clone turned up a few times. The CDR3 loop reads CASNSLRGFQPQHF. The CDR3 DNA is TGCGCCAGCAATAGCCTTCGAGGGTTTCAGCCCCAGCATTTT. J is TRBJ1-5 and V is TRBV10-1; no clear D. Trimming pared 7 bases from V and 6 bases from J, leaving 16 bases between. This CDR3 is built from 14 residues. CDR1 is WNHNN, CDR2 SYGVQD, per germline (reference sequence).

The chain combines TRBV6-5 with TRBJ2-3; 8 nucleotides agree with TRBD1. The germline V gene has CDR1 MNHEY and CDR2 SVGAGI. V lost 11 bases, J lost 3 bases, and 7 bases stayed unmatched. This CDR3 is 13 amino acids long. CDR3 in DNA: TGTGCCCTTGACAGGGGTGGGACAGATACGCAGTATTTT. Translation: CALDRGGTDTQYF.

The gene calls are TRBV19 and TRBJ2-2; D perhaps matches TRBD2 (5 bases). The CDR3 loop spans 13 amino acids. The V gene's germline CDR1 is LNHDA and CDR2 SQIVND (reference sequence). Between the trimmed V and J ends, which lost 3 bases and 6 bases, there was a span of 8 bases. The CDR3 here is CASSISGAGELFF. CDR3 nucleotide sequence: TGTGCCAGTAGTATTTCCGGGGCCGGGGAGCTGTTTTTT.

This chain uses TRBV7-8 with TRBJ1-1, with 8 bases that match TRBD1. This CDR3 region has 14 residues. Trimming removed 6 bases from V and 5 bases from J; junction bases left unmatched: 8. CDR1 is SGHVS, CDR2 FQNEAQ, per germline. The CDR3 here is CASSPNRGVTEAFF. In DNA, the CDR3 is TGTGCCAGCAGTCCAAACAGGGGGGTAACTGAAGCTTTCTTT.

The V gene is TRBV5-4, the J gene TRBJ2-7, with 11 bases fitting TRBD1. J gave up 2 bases and V 3 bases, and 4 bases lay outside the gene matches. The CDR3 covers 15 residues. Germline V lookup: CDR1 SGHNT, CDR2 YYREEE (reference sequence). CDR3 coding DNA: TGTGCCAGCAGCTGGGGACAGGGGGGAACCTACGAGCAGTACTTC. Its protein is CASSWGQGGTYEQYF.

CDR3 amino acids: CASSITGNYGYTF. The CDR3 nucleotides are TGCGCCAGCAGCATCACAGGGAACTATGGCTACACCTTC. V usage is TRBV5-1 and J usage is TRBJ1-2; possibly TRBD1 for D (6 bases). CDR1 and CDR2 (germline): SGHRS, YFSETQ. The CDR3 is 13 amino acids. The germline V and J ends were trimmed by 4 bases and 2 bases, with 9 bases remaining between them.

The chain combines TRBV19 with TRBJ1-5; 9 bases match TRBD1. J was trimmed by 0 bases and V by 6 bases; bases with no gene match: 9. From germline, CDR1 is LNHDA and CDR2 SQIVND (reference sequence). The CDR3 has 17 residues. The CDR3 DNA follows: TGTGCCAGTAGAAGGACAGGGGCTAACACTAGCAATCAGCCCCAGCATTTT. Translated: CASRRTGANTSNQPQHF.

V is TRBV28 and J is TRBJ2-3, with 8 positions matching TRBD1. Trimming took 8 bases from V and 14 from J; bases not matched to a gene: 15. The germline V gene encodes CDR1 MDHEN and CDR2 SYDVKM. The CDR3 has 13 residues. DNA of the CDR3: TGTGCCAGCGGACTCCAATCAGGGGGCGGTCCGTATTTT. Its protein product is CASGLQSGGGPYF.

The chain's CDR3 is CASSYSGGHGQPPFF. Written as DNA, the CDR3 is TGTGCCAGCAGTTACAGCGGGGGCCACGGTCAACCCCCGTTCTTC. The chain recombines TRBV6-2 or TRBV6-3 with TRBJ2-1; 8 nucleotides align to TRBD2. Losses at the gene ends were 2 bases for V and 15 bases for J; bases not matched to a gene: 15. Germline V gene sequence: CDR1 MNHEY, CDR2 SVGEGT. The CDR3 length is 15 residues.

This clone turned up a few times. J is TRBJ1-1 and V is TRBV5-6; possible D gene TRBD1, 5 bases. With 2 bases removed from V and 4 bases from J, the gap between germline ends came to 9 bases. Germline values: CDR1 SGHDT, CDR2 YYEEEE. The CDR3 consists of 13 residues. The CDR3 loop reads CASSLGESTEAFF. Written as DNA, the CDR3 is TGTGCCAGCAGCTTAGGGGAAAGCACTGAAGCTTTCTTT.

The rearrangement links TRBV2 to TRBJ1-2; D gene ambiguous. Trimming shortened V by 4 bases and J by 1 base, and 4 bases separated the two germline ends. The CDR3 consists of 12 residues. Germline assignment: CDR1 SNHLY and CDR2 FYNNEI. CDR3 sequence: CASSGVNYGYTF. The CDR3 coding sequence is TGTGCCAGCAGTGGAGTTAACTATGGCTACACCTTC.

The V call is TRBV2, the J call TRBJ1-6, with D uncertain. V gave up 7 bases and J gave up 0 bases, with 10 bases separating them. This CDR3 comprises 15 residues. Germline V gene data show CDR1 as SNHLY and CDR2 as FYNNEI. CDR3: CASTRLSSYNSPLHF. The CDR3 coding sequence is TGTGCCAGCACGAGGCTCAGCTCCTATAATTCACCCCTCCACTTT. The full variable domain, with the rest looked up from reference TRBV2 and TRBJ1-6, is EPEVTQTPSHQVTQMGQEVILRCVPISNHLYFYWYRQILGQKVEFLVSFYNNEISEKSEIFDDQFSVERPDGSNFTLKIRSTKLEDSAMYFCASTRLSSYNSPLHFGNGTRLTVT.

The sample holds one count of this clone. This sequence joins TRBV28 and TRBJ2-4; D assignment may be TRBD1 or TRBD2 (7 bases each). The CDR3 covers 14 residues. V lost 4 bases, J lost 7 bases, and 14 bases lay in between. Germline values: CDR1 MDHEN, CDR2 SYDVKM. The CDR3 coding sequence is TGTGCCAGCAGTTCGCAGGGGGAGGGTAACATTCAGTACTTC. It yields the protein CASSSQGEGNIQYF.

CDR3 residues: CASAGQGGTDTQYF. CDR3 DNA sequence: TGCGCCAGCGCGGGGCAGGGAGGCACAGATACGCAGTATTTT. This rearrangement joins TRBV5-1 to TRBJ2-3; TRBD2 might be the D (6 bases). The V gene lost 7 bases and the J gene lost 1 base, with 13 bases spanning the gap. The CDR3 contains 14 residues. Germline lookup yields CDR1 SGHRS and CDR2 YFSETQ. Supplemented by reference TRBV5-1 and TRBJ2-3, the full variable domain reads KAGVTQTPRYLIKTRGQQVTLSCSPISGHRSVSWYQQTPGQGLQFLFEYFSETQRNKGNFPGRFSGRQFSNSRSEMNVSTLELGDSALYLCASAGQGGTDTQYFGPGTRLTVL.

This clone has only a few counts. The V and J genes are TRBV19 and TRBJ1-1, with a tentative D call TRBD1 (6 bases). The germline gives CDR1 LNHDA, CDR2 SQIVND (reference sequence). This CDR3 region has 13 residues. V dropped 5 bases and J dropped 3 bases, with 10 bases sitting between them. DNA of the CDR3: TGTGCCAGTAGTGTGAAGGGGGACACTGAAGCTTTCTTT. It translates to CASSVKGDTEAFF.

The rearrangement links TRBV5-4 to TRBJ1-1; D might be TRBD1 (6 bases). CDR3 size: 15 residues. Germline CDR1 and CDR2: SGHNT and YYREEE (reference sequence). V lost 0 bases to trimming and J lost 1 base, with 10 bases between them. CDR3 sequence (DNA): TGTGCCAGCAGCTTGGTGGCAGGGGCGAACACTGAAGCTTTCTTT. This encodes CASSLVAGANTEAFF. Full variable domain (missing parts from reference TRBV5-4 and TRBJ1-1): ETGVTQSPTHLIKTRGQQVTLRCSSQSGHNTVSWYQQALGQGPQFIFQYYREEENGRGNFPPRFSGLQFPNYSSELNVNALELDDSALYLCASSLVAGANTEAFFGQGTRLTVV.

This clone has a handful of counts. This sample includes further DNA sequences coding for the same CDR3. This sequence joins TRBV7-6 and TRBJ2-7; D call uncertain. Germline CDR1 and CDR2: SGHVS and FNYEAQ. This CDR3 is 13 amino acids long. V shed 4 bases and J shed 3 bases, with 10 bases lying between them. This CDR3 is CASSSGPNYEQYF. In nucleotides, the CDR3 is TGTGCCAGCAGCTCTGGGCCCAACTACGAGCAGTACTTC.

The chain carries TRBV5-6 and TRBJ2-2; a possible D gene is TRBD2 (5 bases). V gave up 1 base and J gave up 5 bases, with 9 bases separating them. Germline V gives CDR1 SGHDT, CDR2 YYEEEE. The CDR3 runs to 14 residues. The CDR3 DNA reads TGTGCCAGCAGCTTGATTTCGGGGACCGGGGAGCTGTTTTTT. This sequence encodes CASSLISGTGELFF.

This clone was recorded only once. The V and J genes are TRBV11-1 and TRBJ1-2; tentative D call: TRBD1 (5 bases). V was cut by 5 bases and J by 4 bases, with 11 bases left in between. CDR3 length: 13 residues. Germline V gene sequence: CDR1 SGHAT, CDR2 FQDESV (reference sequence). CDR3 protein: CASSRPGGYGYTF. The DNA for the CDR3 is TGTGCCAGCAGCCGACCTGGGGGCTATGGCTACACCTTC.

The chain is built from TRBV6-6 and TRBJ2-5; 10 bases line up with TRBD2. Per germline, CDR1 MNHNY and CDR2 SVGAGI (reference sequence). J lost 4 bases, V lost 4 bases, and 6 bases had no gene match. The CDR3 consists of 15 residues. The CDR3 DNA reads as TGTGCCAGCAGTTCCCAGGGACTAGCGAGAGAGACCCAGTACTTC. Translating it yields CASSSQGLARETQYF.

This rearrangement joins TRBV19 to TRBJ1-5; 8 bases align to TRBD1. The CDR3 covers 14 residues. Losses at the gene ends were 6 bases for V and 7 bases for J; bases not matched to a gene: 8. Germline V gene lookup returns CDR1 LNHDA and CDR2 SQIVND (reference sequence). DNA of the CDR3: TGTGCCAGTAGCCTAGGACAGGGTTTGCAGCCCCAGCATTTT. Translated: CASSLGQGLQPQHF.

This clone was seen a handful of times. The V gene is TRBV5-4, the J gene TRBJ2-7; no reliable D call. The CDR3 is made up of 13 amino acids. V was clipped by 0 bases and J by 6 bases, with 10 bases between them. Germline CDR1 is SGHNT and CDR2 is YYREEE (reference sequence). CDR3 amino acids: CASSLDFLGEQYF. CDR3 DNA: TGTGCCAGCAGCTTGGACTTCCTAGGCGAGCAGTACTTC.

The rearrangement links TRBV24-1 to TRBJ2-7, with 9 bases aligning to TRBD1. The germline V gene encodes CDR1 KGHDR and CDR2 SFDVKD. This CDR3 is 15 amino acids long. The J segment lost 5 bases and the V segment lost 4 bases, leaving 8 bases of the junction unmatched. The CDR3 DNA sequence: TGTGCCACCAGTGACACCGGGACAGGGATCGACGAGCAGTACTTC. The encoded protein is CATSDTGTGIDEQYF.

The CDR3 sequence: CASSPRDPSTDTQYF. Here the CDR3 DNA reads TGTGCCAGCAGCCCACGGGACCCTAGCACAGATACGCAGTATTTT. The V and J genes are TRBV4-2 and TRBJ2-3; D is tentatively TRBD1 or TRBD2 (5 bases each). Trimming took 4 bases from V and 0 from J, leaving 11 bases between them. From germline, CDR1 is LGHNA and CDR2 YNFKEQ. CDR3 size: 15 residues.